These T cell receptor beta chains were read from a single sample in a study of cytomegalovirus exposure and HLA in healthy donors. TCRdb keeps only in-frame clones here, not all; method: immunoSEQ multiplex PCR. The repertoire has around 99,000 clones, around 77% of them found once; the top ten carry more than 2%. The source material was PBMCs. These receptors were collected from a man younger than 35 in good health and CMV-seronegative. Both conserved end residues are part of each CDR3. Fields, in order: V gene, D gene, J gene, clone size, CDR3 DNA, CDR3 protein. A D gene is named only where the DNA matches it firmly. Clone size is stated in some rows and not others, as once, few, many or a class when expanded.

V gene: TRBV13
D gene: TRBD1
J gene: TRBJ2-5
clone size: NA
CDR3 DNA: TGTGCCAGCAGCTCCTACACTGGGACAGCTTTCCAAGAGACCCAGTACTTC
CDR3 protein: CASSSYTGTAFQETQYF

V gene: TRBV5-1
D gene: TRBD2
J gene: TRBJ2-2
clone size: few
CDR3 DNA: TGCGCCAGCAGTCGGGGGGGAGCCGGGGAGCTGTTTTTT
CDR3 protein: CASSRGGAGELFF

V gene: TRBV5-1
D gene: NA
J gene: TRBJ2-2
clone size: NA
CDR3 DNA: TGCGCCAGCACTGTCACCGGGGAGCTGTTTTTT
CDR3 protein: CASTVTGELFF

V gene: TRBV19
D gene: NA
J gene: TRBJ1-1
clone size: NA
CDR3 DNA: TGTGCCAGTAGTAGGCGTCGGGACACATTAAACACTGAAGCTTTCTTT
CDR3 protein: CASSRRRDTLNTEAFF

V gene: TRBV5-4
D gene: TRBD1
J gene: TRBJ2-7
clone size: NA
CDR3 DNA: TGTGCCAGCAGCTTAGACGGACAGGACTACGAGCAGTACTTC
CDR3 protein: CASSLDGQDYEQYF

V gene: TRBV21-1
D gene: NA
J gene: TRBJ1-3
clone size: NA
CDR3 DNA: TGTGCCAGCAGCCTCACCCTCACAGGGGGCTCTGGAAACACCATATATTTT
CDR3 protein: CASSLTLTGGSGNTIYF

V gene: TRBV6-1
D gene: TRBD1
J gene: TRBJ1-6
clone size: NA
CDR3 DNA: TGTGCCATTAAGCAGGGGGCCTATAATTCACCCCTCCACTTT
CDR3 protein: CAIKQGAYNSPLHF

V gene: TRBV7-9
D gene: TRBD1
J gene: TRBJ2-5
clone size: NA
CDR3 DNA: TGTGCCAGCAGCTTAGCGGACAGGCAAGAGACCCAGTACTTC
CDR3 protein: CASSLADRQETQYF

V gene: TRBV7-2
D gene: NA
J gene: TRBJ1-2
clone size: NA
CDR3 DNA: TGTGCCAGCACGAGATTGGTGAACTATGGCTACACCTTC
CDR3 protein: CASTRLVNYGYTF

V gene: TRBV5-6
D gene: TRBD1
J gene: TRBJ1-5
clone size: few
CDR3 DNA: TGTGCCAGCAGTTACAGGGGCCAGCCCCAGCATTTT
CDR3 protein: CASSYRGQPQHF

V gene: TRBV6-5
D gene: NA
J gene: TRBJ1-6
clone size: NA
CDR3 DNA: TGTGCCAGCAGTCGAGCAGGGGATTCACCCCTCCACTTT
CDR3 protein: CASSRAGDSPLHF

V gene: TRBV18
D gene: NA
J gene: TRBJ1-1
clone size: NA
CDR3 DNA: TGTGCCAGCTCACCAGTCCGAGACACTGAAGCTTTCTTT
CDR3 protein: CASSPVRDTEAFF

V gene: TRBV18
D gene: TRBD2
J gene: TRBJ2-3
clone size: few
CDR3 DNA: TGTGCCAGCTCACCACCGGGACTAGCGGGGACAGATACGCAGTATTTT
CDR3 protein: CASSPPGLAGTDTQYF

V gene: TRBV2
D gene: TRBD1
J gene: TRBJ1-1
clone size: NA
CDR3 DNA: TGTGCCCCCTCGGGGACAGGGGAAACTGAAGCTTTCTTT
CDR3 protein: CAPSGTGETEAFF

V gene: TRBV7-9
D gene: NA
J gene: TRBJ2-1
clone size: NA
CDR3 DNA: TGTGCCAGCAGCGGGGACTCGCAGAACAATGAGCAGTTCTTC
CDR3 protein: CASSGDSQNNEQFF

V gene: TRBV28
D gene: NA
J gene: TRBJ1-5
clone size: NA
CDR3 DNA: TGTGCCAGCGGCCGGGGTAGCCAGCATTTT
CDR3 protein: CASGRGSQHF

V gene: TRBV5-5
D gene: NA
J gene: TRBJ2-1
clone size: NA
CDR3 DNA: TGTGCCAGCAGCCTGGACGGTGTATCCTACAATGAGCAGTTCTTC
CDR3 protein: CASSLDGVSYNEQFF

V gene: TRBV7-9
D gene: NA
J gene: TRBJ1-5
clone size: NA
CDR3 DNA: TGTGCCAGCAGCTCCACAGGGTTAGGTCAGCCCCAGCATTTT
CDR3 protein: CASSSTGLGQPQHF

V gene: TRBV29-1
D gene: NA
J gene: TRBJ1-1
clone size: NA
CDR3 DNA: TGCAGCGCCGTGGAGGGCAGCGCTGAAGCTTTCTTT
CDR3 protein: CSAVEGSAEAFF

V gene: TRBV28
D gene: NA
J gene: TRBJ1-1
clone size: NA
CDR3 DNA: TGTGCCACGGGGGAACCTTCGAACACTGAAGCTTTCTTT
CDR3 protein: CATGEPSNTEAFF

V gene: TRBV10-3
D gene: NA
J gene: TRBJ2-3
clone size: NA
CDR3 DNA: TGTGCCATCAGTAACCCGGGACAAAGCCCGGCGGATACGCAGTATTTT
CDR3 protein: CAISNPGQSPADTQYF

V gene: TRBV5-5
D gene: NA
J gene: TRBJ2-5
clone size: NA
CDR3 DNA: TGTGCCAGCAGCTTACAGGGCGGGTTTGAGACCCAGTACTTC
CDR3 protein: CASSLQGGFETQYF

V gene: TRBV4-2
D gene: NA
J gene: TRBJ2-6
clone size: NA
CDR3 DNA: TGTGCCAGCAGCTCGTCTGGGGCCAACGTCCTGACTTTC
CDR3 protein: CASSSSGANVLTF

V gene: TRBV5-1
D gene: NA
J gene: TRBJ1-2
clone size: NA
CDR3 DNA: TGCGCCAGCAGCCGGGACACCCGGGTTTATGGCTACACCTTC
CDR3 protein: CASSRDTRVYGYTF

V gene: TRBV9
D gene: TRBD1
J gene: TRBJ1-3
clone size: once
CDR3 DNA: TGTGCCAGCAGCGTAGGCCCCTTTCTTGACAGGGCGGGTGGAAACACCATATATTTT
CDR3 protein: CASSVGPFLDRAGGNTIYF

V gene: TRBV6-4
D gene: TRBD2
J gene: TRBJ2-5
clone size: few
CDR3 DNA: TGTGCCAGCAGACTAGCGGGGGGGCAAGAGACCCAGTACTTC
CDR3 protein: CASRLAGGQETQYF

V gene: TRBV5-6
D gene: TRBD1
J gene: TRBJ2-3
clone size: NA
CDR3 DNA: TGTGCCAGCAGCTTGATGACAGGGGGCTTGACAGATACGCAGTATTTT
CDR3 protein: CASSLMTGGLTDTQYF

V gene: TRBV4-3
D gene: NA
J gene: TRBJ1-2
clone size: NA
CDR3 DNA: TGCGCCAGCAGCCAAGAGGTCGAGGTTGAAATCTATGGCTACACCTTC
CDR3 protein: CASSQEVEVEIYGYTF

V gene: TRBV7-3
D gene: NA
J gene: TRBJ2-3
clone size: NA
CDR3 DNA: TGTGCCAGCAGCTTAGGACTCACCACAGATACGCAGTATTTT
CDR3 protein: CASSLGLTTDTQYF

V gene: TRBV5-8
D gene: TRBD2
J gene: TRBJ2-7
clone size: NA
CDR3 DNA: TGTGCCAGCAGCTTCGGCGGGGGGAGCGCCTACGAGCAGTACTTC
CDR3 protein: CASSFGGGSAYEQYF

V gene: TRBV19
D gene: NA
J gene: TRBJ1-2
clone size: NA
CDR3 DNA: TGTGCCAGTAGTATAGCCGCTGTCAGGTCGGGAGGTGGCTACACCTTC
CDR3 protein: CASSIAAVRSGGGYTF

V gene: TRBV10-3
D gene: NA
J gene: TRBJ1-2
clone size: NA
CDR3 DNA: TGTGCCACTCACCTCGACAGGACCTATGGCTACCCCTTC
CDR3 protein: CATHLDRTYGYPF

V gene: TRBV15
D gene: TRBD1
J gene: TRBJ1-6
clone size: NA
CDR3 DNA: TGTGCCACCAGCAGGGACAGGGAGGGATCACCCCTCCACTTT
CDR3 protein: CATSRDREGSPLHF

V gene: TRBV11-2
D gene: TRBD2
J gene: TRBJ2-1
clone size: NA
CDR3 DNA: TGTGCCAGCAGCTTAGGTGGCGGGGGGGCCGGATATGAGCAGTTCTTC
CDR3 protein: CASSLGGGGAGYEQFF

V gene: TRBV4-3
D gene: NA
J gene: TRBJ2-6
clone size: NA
CDR3 DNA: TGCGCCAGCAGCCAAGGGACATCTGGGGCCAACGTCCTGACTTTC
CDR3 protein: CASSQGTSGANVLTF

V gene: TRBV7-2
D gene: TRBD1
J gene: TRBJ2-3
clone size: NA
CDR3 DNA: TGTGCCAGCAGCTTTCCCCTCCAAGCCGGGACAGGGAGGACAGATACGCAGTATTTT
CDR3 protein: CASSFPLQAGTGRTDTQYF